One and the same sample provided the 10 T cell receptor beta chains below, sequenced in a study of T cell responses to AZD1222 COVID-19 vaccine. Some clones are missing from TCRdb's copy, which holds only in-frame ones; the method was immunoSEQ multiplex PCR. Here the sample spans around 80,000 clones, roughly 85% being singletons. The sequencing used peripheral blood, collected 28 days after the second AZD1222 dose. These receptors all come from an adult who received the AZD1222 COVID-19 vaccine.

This chain links TRBV2 with TRBJ2-7; unclear D gene. This CDR3 spans 14 amino acids. Trimming took off 3 bases at V and 4 bases at J, with 13 bases between the two ends. Germline V gene sequence: CDR1 SNHLY, CDR2 FYNNEI. CDR3 sequence (DNA): TGTGCCAGCAGTGACAAAGGGCTTTCGTACGAGCAGTACTTC. As protein: CASSDKGLSYEQYF.

V gene TRBV28 combines with J gene TRBJ2-5; TRBD2 agrees at 8 bases. The germline V gene encodes CDR1 MDHEN and CDR2 SYDVKM. With 6 bases clipped from V and 5 bases from J, the junction kept 5 bases outside the gene matches. There are 13 residues in the CDR3. In nucleotides, the CDR3 is TGTGCCAGCAGGCGGGGGGCTGTGGAGACCCAGTACTTC. Its protein product is CASRRGAVETQYF.

This chain connects TRBV13 to TRBJ2-5, with 9 bases identical to TRBD2. The V gene's germline CDR1 is PRHDT and CDR2 FYEKMQ (reference sequence). The V segment lost 5 bases and the J segment 1 base; nucleotides outside the gene matches: 8. CDR3 size: 16 residues. The CDR3 here is CASSLRVAGVQETQYF. The CDR3 bases are TGTGCCAGCAGCCTCCGGGTAGCGGGGGTCCAAGAGACCCAGTACTTC.

This rearrangement joins TRBV5-4 to TRBJ1-1; D is unclear. V lost 1 base and J 3 bases, leaving 7 bases between the germline ends. The CDR3 is made up of 13 amino acids. CDR1 and CDR2 from the germline V gene are SGHNT and YYREEE (reference sequence). The CDR3 DNA is TGTGCCAGCAGCTTGACAGTTTACACTGAAGCTTTCTTT. Translating it yields CASSLTVYTEAFF.

The chain combines TRBV4-1 with TRBJ1-6; D call uncertain. Between the trimmed V and J ends, which lost 0 bases and 7 bases, there was a span of 22 bases. In germline, CDR1 is MGHRA, CDR2 YSYEKL. The CDR3 spans 19 residues. Written as DNA, the CDR3 is TGCGCCAGCAGCCAAGACTCCTATCGCGGGCCTTCTGAAAATTCACCCCTCCACTTT. This codes for CASSQDSYRGPSENSPLHF.

The V call is TRBV18, the J call TRBJ2-7, with 9 bases matching TRBD1. From germline, CDR1 is KGHSH and CDR2 LQKENI. V trimming: 3 bases; J trimming: 9 bases; junction bases outside the gene matches: 0. The CDR3 extends over 11 amino acids. In DNA, the CDR3 is TGTGCCAGCTCACCGGGACAGGGGCAGTACTTC. This codes for CASSPGQGQYF.

The V call is TRBV6-5, the J call TRBJ1-6; D remains unclear. Trimming removed 7 bases from V and 13 bases from J, with 23 bases in between. The V gene's germline CDR1 is MNHEY and CDR2 SVGAGI. The length of the CDR3 is 15 residues. CDR3 region: CASTLTTSRVSPLHF. The CDR3 nucleotides are TGTGCCAGCACGTTGACGACCTCGAGAGTGAGTCCCCTCCACTTT.

The V gene is TRBV27, the J gene TRBJ2-5, with D possibly TRBD2 on 6 matching bases. Germline values: CDR1 MNHEY, CDR2 SMNVEV (reference sequence). The V and J ends lost 5 bases and 9 bases respectively, with 16 bases between them. The CDR3 runs to 13 residues. CDR3 region: CASSLSPGGAQYF. The CDR3 DNA is TGTGCCAGCAGTCTTAGCCCCGGCGGGGCCCAGTACTTC.

The chain carries TRBV14 and TRBJ2-3; a possible D gene is TRBD1 (5 bases). The V gene lost 0 bases and the J gene lost 8 bases, with 9 bases spanning the gap. Germline CDR1 SGHDN, CDR2 FVKESK. CDR3 length equals 13 residues. In nucleotides, the CDR3 is TGTGCCAGCAGCCAAGATGGGCAGGGTACGCAGTATTTT. Protein product: CASSQDGQGTQYF. Full variable domain (remainder filled in from reference TRBV14 and TRBJ2-3): EAGVTQFPSHSVIEKGQTVTLRCDPISGHDNLYWYRRVMGKEIKFLLHFVKESKQDESGMPNNRFLAERTGGTYSTLKVQPAELEDSGVYFCASSQDGQGTQYFGPGTRLTVL.

This clone was detected once. The rearrangement joins TRBV6-1 to TRBJ2-7, with 9 positions matching TRBD1. The germline V gene has CDR1 MNHNS and CDR2 SASEGT. The CDR3 extends over 15 amino acids. Trimming removed 3 bases from V and 7 bases from J; junction bases left unmatched: 10. The CDR3: CASSDTGTGIEEQYF. The CDR3 region has the DNA TGTGCCAGCAGTGATACCGGGACAGGGATTGAAGAGCAGTACTTC.